These T cell receptor beta chains were read from a single sample in a study of blood T cell repertoires in COVID-19. Generated by immunoSEQ multiplex PCR, the TCRdb table keeps only in-frame clones and is missing some. The sample has under 30,000 clones; about 92% are singletons. The sample comprised peripheral blood. The receptors derive from a man aged 50-60 years with active COVID-19. Each CDR3 is given with its conserved first and last residue.

len	v_gene	j_gene	CDR3aa
15	TRBV6-5	TRBJ2-1	CASSYAPGPNNEQFF
15	TRBV6-2/TRBV6-3	TRBJ2-5	CASSYRRERRETQYF
17	TRBV12-2	TRBJ1-3	CASRLVGDRGPGNTIYF
17	TRBV5-1	TRBJ2-5	CASSIGLAGANQETQYF
15	TRBV27	TRBJ2-7	CASSLFAGVPSEQYF
16	TRBV14	TRBJ2-1	CASSHTTSGNGNEQFF
14	TRBV10-3	TRBJ2-7	CAISGQTGSYEQYF
15	TRBV11-2	TRBJ1-2	CASSSDRLANYGYTF
15	TRBV21-1	TRBJ2-1	CASSSDRAVGSEQFF
15	TRBV7-8	TRBJ2-1	CASSRASGSSNEQFF
15	TRBV5-5	TRBJ1-2	CASSFSSGTPYGYTF
11	TRBV29-1	TRBJ1-2	CSVEGGSDYTF
15	TRBV28	TRBJ1-1	CASPQSGTPNTEAFF
12	TRBV29-1	TRBJ2-7	CSAALPAGEQYF
15	TRBV9	TRBJ2-3	CASSVRRAGTDTQYF
15	TRBV10-3	TRBJ1-6	CAIRKTGTENSPLHF
14	TRBV12-5	TRBJ2-5	CASGLVGAGSTQYF
16	TRBV7-2	TRBJ2-6	CASSPRDTSGANVLTF
15	TRBV6-8	TRBJ2-7	CASSYAASGYYEQYF
15	TRBV6-6	TRBJ2-5	CASSLTTSGRETQYF
14	TRBV27	TRBJ2-7	CASSYQGGVYEQYF
14	TRBV30	TRBJ1-6	CACGWQGTNSPLHF
22	TRBV28	TRBJ2-4	CASSLPIRTSGTRGGTKNIQYF
13	TRBV27	TRBJ2-7	CASSTGTSYEQYF
16	TRBV24-1	TRBJ2-3	CATSETGLAGGDTQYF
15	TRBV6-5	TRBJ2-7	CASSYLAETPYEQYF
15	TRBV11-3	TRBJ2-1	CASSPRRGSYNEQFF
14	TRBV6-5	TRBJ1-5	CASGDPYRGQPQHF
15	TRBV2	TRBJ2-1	CASITSGGVYNEQFF
16	TRBV18	TRBJ2-3	CASSQNSGGSTDTQYF
14	TRBV6-4	TRBJ2-3	CASSSKGEEDTQYF
15	TRBV13	TRBJ2-7	CASSLGDKGSYEQYF
14	TRBV7-9	TRBJ1-1	CASSLSGENTEAFF
20	TRBV19	TRBJ1-4	CASSTGQGRSYGATNEKLFF
14	TRBV5-1	TRBJ2-6	CASSQGTGANVLTF
12	TRBV30	TRBJ2-7	CACRGRGYEQYF
15	TRBV9	TRBJ2-1	CASSRGTSGIDEQFF
12	TRBV5-1	TRBJ2-7	CASSTGNYEQYF
17	TRBV2	TRBJ1-2	CASSEAWARRESDGYTF
15	TRBV2	TRBJ1-1	CASFGAGSMNTEAFF
15	TRBV5-1	TRBJ2-7	CASSSTGTGVGEQYF
14	TRBV19	TRBJ2-2	CASRRGRGPGELFF
13	TRBV6-6	TRBJ2-2	CASSRSRVGELFF
17	TRBV4-1	TRBJ2-3	CASSRGRDSASTDTQYF
15	TRBV7-7	TRBJ2-3	CASSLGGQSTDTQYF
18	TRBV7-6	TRBJ2-1	CASSLVSGTGGSISPQFF
15	TRBV7-2	TRBJ2-3	CASSRAGGLEDTQYF
14	TRBV5-1	TRBJ2-5	CASSTGTSRETQYF
14	TRBV29-1	TRBJ2-7	CSVGGDRGVYEQYF
15	TRBV3-1/TRBV3-2	TRBJ2-7	CASSTRGVGDYEQYF
16	TRBV3-1/TRBV3-2	TRBJ2-4	CASSPWGGLAKNIQYF
13	TRBV9	TRBJ1-1	CASSVSGRVEAFF
17	TRBV3-1/TRBV3-2	TRBJ2-1	CASSQSNLVGRVTRQFF
16	TRBV5-4	TRBJ2-7	CASSLMDRVSRNEQYF
12	TRBV7-2	TRBJ2-7	CASSEGVYEQYF